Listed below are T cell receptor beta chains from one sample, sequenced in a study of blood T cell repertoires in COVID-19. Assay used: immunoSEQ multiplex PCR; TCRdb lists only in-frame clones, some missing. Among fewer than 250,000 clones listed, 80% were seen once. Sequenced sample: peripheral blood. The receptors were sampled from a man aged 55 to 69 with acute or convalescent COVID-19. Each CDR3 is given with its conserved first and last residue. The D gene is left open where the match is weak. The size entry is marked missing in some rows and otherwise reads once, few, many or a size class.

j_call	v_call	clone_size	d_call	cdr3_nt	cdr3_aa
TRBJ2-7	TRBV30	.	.	TGTGCCTGGAGCGCCAGGGCCTACGAGCAGTACTTC	CAWSARAYEQYF
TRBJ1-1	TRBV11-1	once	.	TGTGCCAGCAGACAGACAGGGAACACTGAAGCTTTCTTT	CASRQTGNTEAFF
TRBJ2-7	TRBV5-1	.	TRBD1	TGCGCCAGCAGCGTCCCATCCACCGACAGGGACGAGCAGTACTTC	CASSVPSTDRDEQYF
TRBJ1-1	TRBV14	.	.	TGTGCCAGCAGCCAACAGACAGGAGTCCCCCCCACTTTCTTT	CASSQQTGVPPTFF
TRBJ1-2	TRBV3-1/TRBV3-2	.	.	TGTGCCAGCAGCCCAACGCAACAGGGAAGTTATGGCTACACCTTC	CASSPTQQGSYGYTF
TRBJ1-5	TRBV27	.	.	TGTGCCAGCAGTCCCTCAGGGACTCGTCAGCCCCAGCATTTT	CASSPSGTRQPQHF
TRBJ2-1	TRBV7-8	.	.	TGTGCCAGCAGCTTAGTTCATGGTAGCTCCTACAATGAGCAGTTCTTC	CASSLVHGSSYNEQFF
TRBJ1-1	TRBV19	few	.	TGTGCCAGTAGTATAGTGTTTGAGGGAGGGGAAGCTTTCTTT	CASSIVFEGGEAFF
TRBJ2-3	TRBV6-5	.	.	TGTGCCACCGGACAGAGAGCAGATACGCAGTATTTT	CATGQRADTQYF
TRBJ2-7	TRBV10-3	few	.	TGTGCCATCAGTGAGTCGGGGACTTATCCCTACGAGCAGTACTTC	CAISESGTYPYEQYF
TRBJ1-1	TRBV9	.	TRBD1	TGTGCCAGCAGCCCAGAGGACAGGGGAACTGAAGCTTTCTTT	CASSPEDRGTEAFF
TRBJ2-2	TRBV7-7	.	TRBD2	TGTGCCAGCAGCCCGACCCTAGCGGGAGGGTCTTACGGGGAGCTGTTTTTT	CASSPTLAGGSYGELFF
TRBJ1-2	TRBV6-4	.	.	TGTGCCAGCAGTGAGGACAGCAACTATGGCTACACCTTC	CASSEDSNYGYTF
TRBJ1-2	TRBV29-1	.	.	TGCAGCGTTGAAGATTTCGCAGGTGCCTCATATGGCTACACCTTC	CSVEDFAGASYGYTF
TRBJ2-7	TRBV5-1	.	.	TGCGCCAGCAGCTTGGTTGGACAGACGTTTTACGAGCAGTACTTC	CASSLVGQTFYEQYF
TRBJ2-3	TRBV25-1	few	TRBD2	TGTGCCAGCAGTGAATACCGGGGGGGCACAGATACGCAGTATTTT	CASSEYRGGTDTQYF
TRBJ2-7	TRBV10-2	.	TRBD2	TGCGCCAGCAGTGGGCTAGCGGGAGGAAGCGAGCAGTACTTC	CASSGLAGGSEQYF
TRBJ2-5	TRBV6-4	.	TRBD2	TGTGCCAGCAGTACAAATGCGGGGGGACAAGAGACCCAGTACTTC	CASSTNAGGQETQYF
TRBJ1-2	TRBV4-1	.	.	TGCGCCAGCAGCCAAGTTTCGTTCAGGGCTAACTATGGCTACACCTTC	CASSQVSFRANYGYTF
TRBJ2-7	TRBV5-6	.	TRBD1	TGTGCCAGCAGCGGGACAGGGTCCTACGAGCAGTACTTC	CASSGTGSYEQYF
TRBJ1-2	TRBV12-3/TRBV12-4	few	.	TGTGCCAGCACCCCCACCGGGGAAGTAGTGACGACCTTC	CASTPTGEVVTTF
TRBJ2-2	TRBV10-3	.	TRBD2	TGTGCCATCAGCCAGCGGGGCACCGGGGAGCTGTTTTTT	CAISQRGTGELFF
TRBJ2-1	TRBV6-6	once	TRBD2	TGTGCCAGCCGATGGACTAGCGGGAGCTCCTACAATGAGCAGTTCTTC	CASRWTSGSSYNEQFF
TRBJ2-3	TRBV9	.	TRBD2	TGTGCCAGCAGCGCCAGTAGCGGGGGCCTCTGGGATACGCAGTATTTT	CASSASSGGLWDTQYF
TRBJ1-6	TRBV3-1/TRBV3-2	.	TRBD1	TGTGCCAGCAGCCACGACGACAGGGTGGAATCCTATAATTCACCCCTCCACTTT	CASSHDDRVESYNSPLHF
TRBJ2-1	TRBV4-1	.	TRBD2	TGCGCCAGCAGCCATGGACTAGCGGGAAGCTATGAGCAGTTCTTC	CASSHGLAGSYEQFF
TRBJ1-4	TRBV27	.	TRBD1	TGTGCCAGCAGTTTATCGACAGGGCCAAATGAAAAACTGTTTTTT	CASSLSTGPNEKLFF
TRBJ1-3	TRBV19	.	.	TGTGCCAGTAAAAGAGGGCTGCCTTCTGGAAACACCATATATTTT	CASKRGLPSGNTIYF
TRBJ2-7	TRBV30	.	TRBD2	TGTGCCTGGAGTCCGGGACTAGCCTACGAGCAGTACTTC	CAWSPGLAYEQYF
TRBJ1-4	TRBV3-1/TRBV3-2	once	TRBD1	TGTGCCAGCAGCCCACAGGGGATCGCAAAACTGTTTTTT	CASSPQGIAKLFF
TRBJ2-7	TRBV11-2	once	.	TGTGCCAGCAGCCTATACGAGCAGTACTTC	CASSLYEQYF
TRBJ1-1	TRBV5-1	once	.	TGCGCCAGCAGCTTGCGCTCGGGGAACGATGAAGCTTTCTTT	CASSLRSGNDEAFF
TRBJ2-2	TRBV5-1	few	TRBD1	TGCGCCAGCAGCCCCGGACAGGGGGCGTTCACCGGGGAGCTGTTTTTT	CASSPGQGAFTGELFF
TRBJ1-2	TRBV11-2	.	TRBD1	TGTGCCAGCAGCTCCCAGACAGGGTGGAATGGCTACACCTTC	CASSSQTGWNGYTF
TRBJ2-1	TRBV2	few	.	TGTGCCAGCAGTCCGTACAATGAGCAGTTCTTC	CASSPYNEQFF
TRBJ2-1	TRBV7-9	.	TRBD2	TGTGCCAGCAGCTTACTAGCGGGGGGGTCCTACAATGAGCAGTTCTTC	CASSLLAGGSYNEQFF
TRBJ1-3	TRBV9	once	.	TGTGCCAGCAGCGTAGCGGGATCTGGAAACACCATATATTTT	CASSVAGSGNTIYF
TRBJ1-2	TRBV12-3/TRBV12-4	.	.	TGTGCCAGCAGTCGGACAGAACTCTATGGCTACACCTTC	CASSRTELYGYTF
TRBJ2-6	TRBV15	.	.	TGTGCCACCAGCAGAGACCGTTCTGGGGCCAACGTCCTGACTTTC	CATSRDRSGANVLTF
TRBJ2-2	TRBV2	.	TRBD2	TGTGCCAGCAGATTCGGGGGGGGGAACACCGGGGAGCTGTTTTTT	CASRFGGGNTGELFF
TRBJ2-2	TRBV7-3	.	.	TGTGCCAGCAGCTATTGGCCGGGGGTTAACACCGGGGAGCTGTTTTTT	CASSYWPGVNTGELFF
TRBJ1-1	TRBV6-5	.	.	TGTGCCAGCAGGGGCAGGGACTCGGCGAACACTGAAGCTTTCTTT	CASRGRDSANTEAFF
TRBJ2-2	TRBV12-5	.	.	TGTGCTAGTGGTTACCGGCCTAGCGAGCACGGGGAGCTGTTTTTT	CASGYRPSEHGELFF
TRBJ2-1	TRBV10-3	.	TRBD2	TGTGCCATCAGTGACCCTAGCGGGAGCTACTCCTACAATGAGCAGTTCTTC	CAISDPSGSYSYNEQFF
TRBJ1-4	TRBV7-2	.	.	TGTGCCAGCAGCTTAGAAGGCGGGGAGAATGAAAAACTGTTTTTT	CASSLEGGENEKLFF
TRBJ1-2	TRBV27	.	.	TGTGCCAGCAGTGCGGCTAACTATGGCTACACCTTC	CASSAANYGYTF